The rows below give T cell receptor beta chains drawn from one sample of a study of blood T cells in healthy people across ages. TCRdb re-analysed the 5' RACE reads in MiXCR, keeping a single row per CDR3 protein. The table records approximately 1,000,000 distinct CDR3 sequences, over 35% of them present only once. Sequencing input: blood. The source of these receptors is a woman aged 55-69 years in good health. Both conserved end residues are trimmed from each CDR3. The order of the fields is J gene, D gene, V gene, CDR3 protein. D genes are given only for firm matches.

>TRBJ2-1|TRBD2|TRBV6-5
ATSGGGNNEQF
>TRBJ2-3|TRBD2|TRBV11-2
ASSLASGRAGRGTDTQY
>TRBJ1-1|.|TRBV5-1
ASKGLGNTEAF
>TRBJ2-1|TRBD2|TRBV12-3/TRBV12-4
ASSLADPGLAGNNEQF
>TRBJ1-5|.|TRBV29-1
SVGDWSQPQH
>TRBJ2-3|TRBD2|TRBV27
ASSLAGASGSDTQY
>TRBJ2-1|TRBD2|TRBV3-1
ASSQEAIAGRYEQF
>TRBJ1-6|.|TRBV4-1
AGSQGLYNSPLH
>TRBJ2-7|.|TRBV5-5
ASSSLARSSYNEQY
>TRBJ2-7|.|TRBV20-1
SARDLGTNSYEQY
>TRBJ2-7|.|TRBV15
ATSNPHRDSYERY
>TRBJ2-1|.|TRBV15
ATSPEAVYQQF
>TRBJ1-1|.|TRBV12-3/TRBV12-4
ASSYDTAGTEAF
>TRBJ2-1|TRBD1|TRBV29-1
SVGDRGSQF
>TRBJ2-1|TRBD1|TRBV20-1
SASIGTGSYNEQF
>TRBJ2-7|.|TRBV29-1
SVSGVWGEQY
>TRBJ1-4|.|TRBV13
ASSLGIGEKLF
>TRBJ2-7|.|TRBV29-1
SVLLGISAYEQY
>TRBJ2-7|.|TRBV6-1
ASSESFAGEQY
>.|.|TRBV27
ASRMNHEQY
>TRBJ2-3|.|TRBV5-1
ASSLVGRRTLGDTQY
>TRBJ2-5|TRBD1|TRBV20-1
SALDRVWDNEQY
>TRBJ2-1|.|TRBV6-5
ATRDAGAGSYNEQF
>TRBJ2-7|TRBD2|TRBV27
ASSFLTSGGTYEQY
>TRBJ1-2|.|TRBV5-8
ASSPGTVGYT
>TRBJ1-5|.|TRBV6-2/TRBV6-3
ASTGVFGNQPQH
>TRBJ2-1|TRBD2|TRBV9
ASSDTSVPYNEQF
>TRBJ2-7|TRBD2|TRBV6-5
ASSTSGISSYEQY
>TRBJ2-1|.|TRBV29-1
SPWPSLGQLSYNEQF
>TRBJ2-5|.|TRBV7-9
ASSPRDRLLETQY
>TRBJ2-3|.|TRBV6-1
ASQYLPDTQY
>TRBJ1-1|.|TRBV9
ASSVEGGGEEAF
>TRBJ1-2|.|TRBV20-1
SARVGRAVGGYGYT
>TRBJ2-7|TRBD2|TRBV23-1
AETGHPGLAGEPSYEQY
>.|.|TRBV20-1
SAKRGLRERDEQY
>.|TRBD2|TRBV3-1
ASSPLSGTSGEYEQY
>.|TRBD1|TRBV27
TSSPRDSQETQY
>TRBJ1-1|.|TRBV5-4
ASSLVGTNTEAF
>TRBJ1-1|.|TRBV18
ASSPPWQSEAF
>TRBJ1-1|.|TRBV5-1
ASSTDWTLTEAF
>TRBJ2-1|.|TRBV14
ASSQGSTYNEQF
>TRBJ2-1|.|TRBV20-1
SALGGAGGSYNEQF
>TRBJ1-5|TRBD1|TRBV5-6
ASSLLGTGVNQPQH
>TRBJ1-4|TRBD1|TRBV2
ASKGAGREKLF
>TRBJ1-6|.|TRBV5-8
ASSLLQGTPLH
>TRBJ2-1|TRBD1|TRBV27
ASSTRTGVYNEQF
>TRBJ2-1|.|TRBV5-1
ASSLAAGINEQF
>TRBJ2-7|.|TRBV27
ASSSGLAPYEQY
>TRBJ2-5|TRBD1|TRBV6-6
ASSGTGVETQY
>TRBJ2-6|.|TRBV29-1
SVGFAGANVLT
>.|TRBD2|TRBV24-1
ATRPGSGSPYEQY